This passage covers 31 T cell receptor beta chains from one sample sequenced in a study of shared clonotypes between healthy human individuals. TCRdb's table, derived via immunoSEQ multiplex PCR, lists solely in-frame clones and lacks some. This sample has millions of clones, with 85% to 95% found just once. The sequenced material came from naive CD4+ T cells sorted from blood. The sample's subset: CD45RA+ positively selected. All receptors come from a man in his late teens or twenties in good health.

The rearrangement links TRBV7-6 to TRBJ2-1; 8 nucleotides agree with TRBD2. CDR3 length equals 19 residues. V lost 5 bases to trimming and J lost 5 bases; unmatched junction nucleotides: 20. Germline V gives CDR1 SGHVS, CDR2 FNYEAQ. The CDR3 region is CASSPPVLAGPLSHNEQFF. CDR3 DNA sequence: TGTGCCAGCAGCCCCCCCGTTCTAGCGGGCCCGCTTTCTCACAATGAGCAGTTCTTC.

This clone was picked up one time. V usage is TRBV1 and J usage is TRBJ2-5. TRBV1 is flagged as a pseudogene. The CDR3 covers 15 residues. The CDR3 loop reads CTSSLRRVVKETQYF. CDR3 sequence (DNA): TGCACCAGCAGCCTAAGAAGGGTAGTAAAGGAGACCCAGTACTTC.

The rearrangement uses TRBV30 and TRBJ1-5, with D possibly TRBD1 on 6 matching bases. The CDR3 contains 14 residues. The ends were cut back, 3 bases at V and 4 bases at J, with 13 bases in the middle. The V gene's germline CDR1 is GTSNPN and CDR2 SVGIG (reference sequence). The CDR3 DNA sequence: TGTGCCTGGAGACCGGGGACACGGAATCAGCCCCAGCATTTT. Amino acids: CAWRPGTRNQPQHF.

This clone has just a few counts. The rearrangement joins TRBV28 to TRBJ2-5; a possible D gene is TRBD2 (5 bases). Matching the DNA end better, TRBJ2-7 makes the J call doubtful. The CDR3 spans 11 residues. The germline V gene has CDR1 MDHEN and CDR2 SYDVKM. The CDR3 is CAINEGYEQYF. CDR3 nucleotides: TGTGCCATTAATGAGGGTTACGAGCAGTACTTC.

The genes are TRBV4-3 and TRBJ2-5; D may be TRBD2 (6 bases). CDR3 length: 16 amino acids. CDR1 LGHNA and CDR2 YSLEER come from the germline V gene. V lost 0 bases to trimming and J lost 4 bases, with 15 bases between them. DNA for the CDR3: TGCGCCAGCAGCCAAGATAAGATCGGGGGTTCAGAGACCCAGTACTTC. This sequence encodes CASSQDKIGGSETQYF.

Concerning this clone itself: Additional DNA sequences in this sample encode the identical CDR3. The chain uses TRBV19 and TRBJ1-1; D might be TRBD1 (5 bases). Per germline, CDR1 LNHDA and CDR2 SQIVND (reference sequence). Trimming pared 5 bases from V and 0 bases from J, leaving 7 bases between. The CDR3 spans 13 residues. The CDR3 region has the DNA TGTGCCAGTAGTTCACAGGTGAACACTGAAGCTTTCTTT. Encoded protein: CASSSQVNTEAFF. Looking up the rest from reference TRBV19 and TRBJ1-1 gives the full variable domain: DGGITQSPKYLFRKEGQNVTLSCEQNLNHDAMYWYRQDPGQGLRLIYYSQIVNDFQKGDIAEGYSVSREKKESFPLTVTSAQKNPTAFYLCASSSQVNTEAFFGQGTRLTVV.

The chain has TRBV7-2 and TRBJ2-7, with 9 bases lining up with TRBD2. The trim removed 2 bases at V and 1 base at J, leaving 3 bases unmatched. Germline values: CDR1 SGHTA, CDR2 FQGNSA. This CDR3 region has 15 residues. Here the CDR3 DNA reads TGTGCCAGCAGCTTAAGCGGGAGGTCTTCCTACGAGCAGTACTTC. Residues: CASSLSGRSSYEQYF.

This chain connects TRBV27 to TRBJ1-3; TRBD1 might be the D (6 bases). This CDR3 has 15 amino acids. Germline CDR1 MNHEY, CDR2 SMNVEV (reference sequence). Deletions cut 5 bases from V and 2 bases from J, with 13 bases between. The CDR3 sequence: CASSPLTGAGNTIYF. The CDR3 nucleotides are TGTGCCAGCAGTCCCCTGACAGGAGCTGGAAACACCATATATTTT.

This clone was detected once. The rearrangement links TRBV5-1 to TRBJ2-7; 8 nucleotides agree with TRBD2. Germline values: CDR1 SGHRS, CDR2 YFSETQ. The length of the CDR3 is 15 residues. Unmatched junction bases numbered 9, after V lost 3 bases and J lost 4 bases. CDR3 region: CASSSLRGGYYEQYF. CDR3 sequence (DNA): TGCGCCAGCAGCTCCCTCCGGGGGGGTTATTACGAGCAGTACTTC.

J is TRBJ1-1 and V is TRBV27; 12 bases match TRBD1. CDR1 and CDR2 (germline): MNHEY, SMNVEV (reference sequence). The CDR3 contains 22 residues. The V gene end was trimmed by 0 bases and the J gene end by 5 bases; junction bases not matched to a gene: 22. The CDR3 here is CASSLSPPIGGRDRGRRTEAFF. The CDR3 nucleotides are TGTGCCAGCAGTTTATCCCCTCCTATCGGGGGCCGGGACAGGGGGCGTCGAACTGAAGCTTTCTTT.

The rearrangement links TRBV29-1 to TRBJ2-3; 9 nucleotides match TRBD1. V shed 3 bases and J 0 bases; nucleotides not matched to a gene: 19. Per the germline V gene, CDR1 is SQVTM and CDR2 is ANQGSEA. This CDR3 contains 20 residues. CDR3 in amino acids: CSVDPGTGQNSNPSTDTQYF. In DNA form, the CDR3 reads TGCAGCGTTGACCCCGGGACAGGGCAGAACAGCAACCCGAGCACAGATACGCAGTATTTT.

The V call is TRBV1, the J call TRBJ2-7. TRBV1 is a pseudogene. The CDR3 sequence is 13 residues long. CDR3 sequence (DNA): TGCACCAGCAGCCAAGGTTTGGAAAACGAGCAGTACTTC. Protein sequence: CTSSQGLENEQYF.

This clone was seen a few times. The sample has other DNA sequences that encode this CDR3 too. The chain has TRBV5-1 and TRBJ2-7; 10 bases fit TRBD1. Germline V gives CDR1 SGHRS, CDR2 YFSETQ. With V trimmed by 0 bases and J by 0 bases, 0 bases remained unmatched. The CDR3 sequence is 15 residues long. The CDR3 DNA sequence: TGCGCCAGCAGCTTGGGGGACAGGGGCTCCTACGAGCAGTACTTC. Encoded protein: CASSLGDRGSYEQYF.

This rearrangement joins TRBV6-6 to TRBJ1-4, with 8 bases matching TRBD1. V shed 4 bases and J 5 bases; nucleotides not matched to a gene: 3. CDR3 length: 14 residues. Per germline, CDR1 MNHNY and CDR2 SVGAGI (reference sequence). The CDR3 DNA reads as TGTGCCAGCAGTTTTACAGGGGGGAATGAAAAACTGTTTTTT. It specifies CASSFTGGNEKLFF.

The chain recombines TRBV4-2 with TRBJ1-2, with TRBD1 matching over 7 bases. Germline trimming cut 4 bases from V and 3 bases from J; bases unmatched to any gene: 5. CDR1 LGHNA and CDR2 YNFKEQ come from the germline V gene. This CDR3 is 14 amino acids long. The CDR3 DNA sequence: TGTGCCAGCAGCCCGTTTCAGGGGGACTATGGCTACACCTTC. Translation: CASSPFQGDYGYTF.

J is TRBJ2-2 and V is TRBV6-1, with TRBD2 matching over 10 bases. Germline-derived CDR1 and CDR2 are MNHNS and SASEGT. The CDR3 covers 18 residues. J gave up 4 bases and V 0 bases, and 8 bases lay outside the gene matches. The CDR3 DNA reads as TGTGCCAGCAGTGAAGCGATAGGACTAGCGGCGGGCACCGGGGAGCTGTTTTTT. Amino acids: CASSEAIGLAAGTGELFF.

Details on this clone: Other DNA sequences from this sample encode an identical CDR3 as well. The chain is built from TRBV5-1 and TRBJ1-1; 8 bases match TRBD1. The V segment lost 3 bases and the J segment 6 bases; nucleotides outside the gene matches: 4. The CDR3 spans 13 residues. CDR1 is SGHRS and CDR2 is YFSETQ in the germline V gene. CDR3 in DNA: TGCGCCAGCAGCTCCGGACAGGGAGCTGAAGCTTTCTTT. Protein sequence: CASSSGQGAEAFF.

CDR3: CASSRILGLAGSQDTQYF. CDR3 DNA: TGCGCCAGCAGCCGTATCCTAGGACTAGCGGGGTCCCAAGATACGCAGTATTTT. This sequence joins TRBV5-1 and TRBJ2-3; 12 positions match TRBD2. The CDR3 is made up of 18 amino acids. Germline V lookup: CDR1 SGHRS, CDR2 YFSETQ. V lost 4 bases to trimming and J lost 5 bases; unmatched junction nucleotides: 14.

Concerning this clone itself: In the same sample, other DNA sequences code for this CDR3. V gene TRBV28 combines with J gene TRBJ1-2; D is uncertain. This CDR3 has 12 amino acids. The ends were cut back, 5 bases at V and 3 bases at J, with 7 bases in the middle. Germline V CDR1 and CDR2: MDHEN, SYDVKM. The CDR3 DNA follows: TGTGCCAGCAGTCTAGGCTACTATGGCTACACCTTC. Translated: CASSLGYYGYTF.

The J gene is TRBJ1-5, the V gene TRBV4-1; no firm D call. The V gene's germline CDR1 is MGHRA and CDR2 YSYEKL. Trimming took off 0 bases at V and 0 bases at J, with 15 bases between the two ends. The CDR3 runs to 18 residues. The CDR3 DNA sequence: TGCGCCAGCAGCCAAGAGGGTTCCGGATTCCATAGCAATCAGCCCCAGCATTTT. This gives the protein CASSQEGSGFHSNQPQHF.

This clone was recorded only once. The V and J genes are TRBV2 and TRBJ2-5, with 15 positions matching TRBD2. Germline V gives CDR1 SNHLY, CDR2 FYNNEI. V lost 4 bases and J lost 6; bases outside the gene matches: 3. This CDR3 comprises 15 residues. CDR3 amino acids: CASSGGTSGRQTQYF. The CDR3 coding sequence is TGTGCCAGCAGTGGAGGGACTAGCGGGAGGCAGACCCAGTACTTC.

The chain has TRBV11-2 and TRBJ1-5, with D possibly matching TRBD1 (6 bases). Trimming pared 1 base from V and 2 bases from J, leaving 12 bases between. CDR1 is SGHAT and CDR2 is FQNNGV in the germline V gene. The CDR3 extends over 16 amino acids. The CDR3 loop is CASSLVQGWGNQPQHF. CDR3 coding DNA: TGTGCCAGCAGCTTAGTACAGGGTTGGGGCAATCAGCCCCAGCATTTT.

The DNA of the CDR3 is TGTGCCTGGATGCGGGGGGCCGGGGAGCTGTTTTTT. This sequence encodes CAWMRGAGELFF. The V call is TRBV30, the J call TRBJ2-2, with 8 bases identical to TRBD2. The germline V gene encodes CDR1 GTSNPN and CDR2 SVGIG (reference sequence). J lost 6 bases, V lost 4 bases, and 1 base had no gene match. The CDR3 runs to 12 residues.

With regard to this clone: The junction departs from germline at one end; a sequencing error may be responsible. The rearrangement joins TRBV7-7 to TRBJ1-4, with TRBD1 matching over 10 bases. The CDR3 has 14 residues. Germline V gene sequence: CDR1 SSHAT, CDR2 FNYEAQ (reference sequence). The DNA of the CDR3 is TGTGCTAGCAGCATGGGACAGGGGAACGAAAAACTGTTTTTT. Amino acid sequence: CASSMGQGNEKLFF.

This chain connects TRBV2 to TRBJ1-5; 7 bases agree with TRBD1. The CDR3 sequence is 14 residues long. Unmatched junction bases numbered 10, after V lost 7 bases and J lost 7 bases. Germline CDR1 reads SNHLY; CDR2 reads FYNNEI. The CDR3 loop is CASNPKQGIQPQHF. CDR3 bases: TGTGCCAGCAACCCGAAACAGGGGATCCAGCCCCAGCATTTT.

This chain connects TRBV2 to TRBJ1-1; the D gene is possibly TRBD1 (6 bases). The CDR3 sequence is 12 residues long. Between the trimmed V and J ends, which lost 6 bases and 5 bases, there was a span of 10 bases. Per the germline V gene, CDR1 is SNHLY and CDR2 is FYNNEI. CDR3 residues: CASSQRGTEAFF. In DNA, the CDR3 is TGTGCCAGCAGCCAGAGGGGGACTGAAGCTTTCTTT.

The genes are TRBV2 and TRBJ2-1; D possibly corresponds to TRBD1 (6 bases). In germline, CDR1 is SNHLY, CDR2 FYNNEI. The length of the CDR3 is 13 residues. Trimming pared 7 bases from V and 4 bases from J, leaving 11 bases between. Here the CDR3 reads CASNRDMYNEQFF. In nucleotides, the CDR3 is TGTGCCAGCAACAGGGACATGTACAATGAGCAGTTCTTC. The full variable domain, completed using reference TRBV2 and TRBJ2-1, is EPEVTQTPSHQVTQMGQEVILRCVPISNHLYFYWYRQILGQKVEFLVSFYNNEISEKSEIFDDQFSVERPDGSNFTLKIRSTKLEDSAMYFCASNRDMYNEQFFGPGTRLTVL.

CDR3 sequence reads: CASGRDREAFF. The CDR3 coding sequence is TGTGCCAGTGGAAGAGACAGGGAAGCTTTCTTT. The chain uses TRBV2 and TRBJ1-1; tentative D call: TRBD1 (6 bases). This CDR3 spans 11 amino acids. V was trimmed by 9 bases and J by 8 bases, leaving 13 bases between them. In germline, CDR1 is SNHLY, CDR2 FYNNEI. Full variable domain (outside the CDR3, taken from reference TRBV2 and TRBJ1-1): EPEVTQTPSHQVTQMGQEVILRCVPISNHLYFYWYRQILGQKVEFLVSFYNNEISEKSEIFDDQFSVERPDGSNFTLKIRSTKLEDSAMYFCASGRDREAFFGQGTRLTVV.

Here the CDR3 reads CASSATGGGNTIYF. The DNA of the CDR3 is TGTGCCAGTAGTGCGACAGGGGGTGGAAACACCATATATTTT. V and J are TRBV19 and TRBJ1-3; 9 bases map to TRBD1. V trimming: 5 bases; J trimming: 3 bases; junction bases outside the gene matches: 2. The CDR3 totals 14 residues. From germline, CDR1 is LNHDA and CDR2 SQIVND (reference sequence). The whole variable domain, filled in from reference TRBV19 and TRBJ1-3, reads DGGITQSPKYLFRKEGQNVTLSCEQNLNHDAMYWYRQDPGQGLRLIYYSQIVNDFQKGDIAEGYSVSREKKESFPLTVTSAQKNPTAFYLCASSATGGGNTIYFGEGSWLTVV.

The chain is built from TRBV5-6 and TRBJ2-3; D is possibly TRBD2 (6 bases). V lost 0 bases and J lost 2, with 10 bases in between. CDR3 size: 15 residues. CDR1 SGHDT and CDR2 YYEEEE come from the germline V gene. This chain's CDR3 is CASSLGRGFTDTQYF. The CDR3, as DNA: TGTGCCAGCAGCTTGGGGCGGGGTTTCACAGATACGCAGTATTTT.

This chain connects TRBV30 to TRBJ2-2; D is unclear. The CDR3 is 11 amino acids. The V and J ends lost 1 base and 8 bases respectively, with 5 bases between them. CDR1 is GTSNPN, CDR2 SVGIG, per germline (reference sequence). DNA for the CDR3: TGTGCCTGGAGTGGGGTAGGGGAGCTGTTTTTT. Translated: CAWSGVGELFF.